The 31 T cell receptor beta chains below all came from one sample that was sequenced in a study of a mutant IDH1 vaccine in newly diagnosed glioma. Which antigens these TCRs recognize remains unknown. Produced via immunoSEQ multiplex PCR; TCRdb's table is partial and in-frame only. In the table there are some 59,000 clones, roughly 90% of which are singletons. Regarding time point: week 11, during vaccination. The investigators gave 300 ug of mutant IDH1 20-mer peptide in each vaccine dose, together with topical imiquimod. Here the sequenced sample was PBMCs, taken from a glioma patient whose treatment included an IDH1 peptide vaccine. These receptors were obtained from a man aged 40-49 years with glioma.

The chain uses TRBV18 and TRBJ2-5; TRBD2 aligns across 14 bases. This CDR3 has 16 amino acids. V was clipped by 4 bases and J by 5 bases; unmatched bases: 6. Germline V gene lookup returns CDR1 KGHSH and CDR2 LQKENI. Written as DNA, the CDR3 is TGTGCCAGCTCACGGGGACTAGCGGGAGCTCCGGAGACCCAGTACTTC. Translated, it gives CASSRGLAGAPETQYF.

This clone is labeled as medium-sized (0.01 to 0.1%). The chain combines TRBV6-4 with TRBJ2-1; TRBD2 matches 13 bases. The CDR3 extends over 15 amino acids. V dropped 2 bases and J dropped 6; count of bases not matched to a gene: 1. Germline CDR1 MRHNA, CDR2 SNTAGT. CDR3 coding DNA: TGTGCCAGCAGTGACACTAGCGGGGGGGCCAATGAGCAGTTCTTC. Translating it yields CASSDTSGGANEQFF.

This chain connects TRBV19 to TRBJ2-7; TRBD2 matches 9 bases. Germline V gene lookup returns CDR1 LNHDA and CDR2 SQIVND (reference sequence). Trimming cost V 5 bases and J 1 base; bases outside gene matches: 3. CDR3 size: 14 residues. This CDR3 is CASSRLAGSYEQYF. In nucleotides, the CDR3 is TGTGCCAGTAGTCGTCTAGCGGGATCCTACGAGCAGTACTTC.

This clone was detected a few times. The CDR3 DNA reads as TGCAGCGTCCTAAGCGGGGGGGCCGTGAATGAGCAGTTCTTC. Its translation is CSVLSGGAVNEQFF. The chain links TRBV29-1 to TRBJ2-1, with TRBD2 identical over 10 bases. V lost 6 bases, J lost 7 bases, and 9 bases stayed unmatched. The CDR3 sequence is 14 residues long. The V gene's germline CDR1 is SQVTM and CDR2 ANQGSEA.

The chain combines TRBV19 with TRBJ1-5, with 10 bases identical to TRBD1. The CDR3 covers 17 residues. The V gene's germline CDR1 is LNHDA and CDR2 SQIVND (reference sequence). V trimming: 4 bases; J trimming: 4 bases; junction bases outside the gene matches: 10. CDR3 coding DNA: TGTGCCAGTAGTACATCTTCCGGGACAGGGGTGAATCAGCCCCAGCATTTT. Translation gives CASSTSSGTGVNQPQHF.

The chain links TRBV27 to TRBJ1-5, with D maybe TRBD1 (6 bases). The CDR3 is made up of 16 amino acids. CDR1 is MNHEY and CDR2 is SMNVEV in the germline V gene (reference sequence). V was clipped by 4 bases and J by 1 base, with 14 bases between them. The CDR3 region has the DNA TGTGCCAGCAGTTCCTCCGGGACACTGAGCAATCAGCCCCAGCATTTT. Translating it yields CASSSSGTLSNQPQHF.

The chain recombines TRBV28 with TRBJ2-4; weak D call: TRBD2 (5 bases). Germline lookup yields CDR1 MDHEN and CDR2 SYDVKM. Trimming shortened V by 5 bases and J by 9 bases, and 17 bases separated the two germline ends. The CDR3 is 14 residues long. CDR3 nucleotide sequence: TGTGCCAGCAGTCCGGGCCACTCCCGGGGCATTCAGTACTTC. This gives the protein CASSPGHSRGIQYF.

This clone was observed once. J is TRBJ2-3 and V is TRBV6-1, with a weak D call TRBD2 (6 bases). Germline CDR1 is MNHNS and CDR2 is SASEGT. The CDR3 spans 14 residues. V lost 4 bases and J lost 2, with 10 bases in between. Written as DNA, the CDR3 is TGTGCCAGCAGTGGGGGACTGTACACAGATACGCAGTATTTT. Amino acids: CASSGGLYTDTQYF.

The chain links TRBV4-2 to TRBJ1-6; D not certain. Germline V CDR1 and CDR2: LGHNA, YNFKEQ. The CDR3 spans 13 residues. Deletions cut 4 bases from V and 7 bases from J, with 8 bases between. Here the CDR3 DNA reads TGTGCCAGCAGCCGAGAACTGAATTCACCCCTCCACTTT. This codes for CASSRELNSPLHF.

This clone was seen once. The chain couples TRBV7-9 to TRBJ2-6, with D perhaps matching TRBD1 (6 bases). Per germline, CDR1 SEHNR and CDR2 FQNEAQ (reference sequence). The V gene lost 5 bases and the J gene lost 4 bases, with 12 bases spanning the gap. CDR3 length: 15 amino acids. DNA for the CDR3: TGTGCCAGCAGCCCTACAGGGTCCGGGGCCAACGTCCTGACTTTC. Amino acids: CASSPTGSGANVLTF.

V is TRBV28 and J is TRBJ1-6, with D perhaps TRBD1 (5 bases). Looked up from germline, CDR1 is MDHEN and CDR2 is SYDVKM. With 5 bases removed from V and 8 bases from J, the gap between germline ends came to 19 bases. This CDR3 is built from 16 residues. The CDR3 DNA is TGTGCCAGCAGTCCTCAGGGCCCTGCTGATTATTCACCCCTCCACTTT. Translating it yields CASSPQGPADYSPLHF. The entire variable domain, with the rest obtained from reference TRBV28 and TRBJ1-6, is as follows: DVKVTQSSRYLVKRTGEKVFLECVQDMDHENMFWYRQDPGLGLRLIYFSYDVKMKEKGDIPEGYSVSREKKERFSLILESASTNQTSMYLCASSPQGPADYSPLHFGNGTRLTVT.

This chain joins TRBV6-1 and TRBJ1-1, with D maybe TRBD1 (6 bases). Trimming shortened V by 5 bases and J by 2 bases, and 9 bases separated the two germline ends. Germline CDR1 and CDR2: MNHNS and SASEGT. The CDR3 extends over 13 amino acids. The CDR3 nucleotides read TGTGCCAGCAGTTGGACAGTTAACACTGAAGCTTTCTTT. Amino acids: CASSWTVNTEAFF.

This clone was recorded a few times. The gene calls are TRBV27 and TRBJ2-1; 8 bases align to TRBD1. Germline V gives CDR1 MNHEY, CDR2 SMNVEV (reference sequence). CDR3 length: 15 residues. V lost 6 bases to trimming and J lost 4 bases; unmatched junction nucleotides: 8. The CDR3 bases are TGTGCCAGCAGAGAACGACAGGGGTGGTACAATGAGCAGTTCTTC. This gives the protein CASRERQGWYNEQFF.

This rearrangement joins TRBV11-1 to TRBJ1-2; 8 bases match TRBD1. CDR1 SGHAT and CDR2 FQDESV come from the germline V gene (reference sequence). J lost 3 bases, V lost 3 bases, and 3 bases had no gene match. This CDR3 region has 14 residues. Here the CDR3 reads CASSLGTGYYGYTF. CDR3 DNA sequence: TGTGCCAGCAGCTTGGGGACAGGTTACTATGGCTACACCTTC. Full variable domain (missing parts from reference TRBV11-1 and TRBJ1-2): EAEVAQSPRYKITEKSQAVAFWCDPISGHATLYWYRQILGQGPELLVQFQDESVVDDSQLPKDRFSAERLKGVDSTLKIQPAELGDSAMYLCASSLGTGYYGYTFGSGTRLTVV.

The chain links TRBV28 to TRBJ1-1; D is undetermined. CDR3 length: 13 amino acids. Trimming took 3 bases from V and 12 from J, leaving 17 bases between them. The germline V gene has CDR1 MDHEN and CDR2 SYDVKM. CDR3 loop: CASSLNLRSVTFF. The DNA for the CDR3 is TGTGCCAGCAGTTTGAATCTTAGGTCGGTGACTTTCTTT.

The V call is TRBV10-3, the J call TRBJ1-1; unclear D gene. This CDR3 comprises 14 residues. Germline V gives CDR1 ENHRY, CDR2 SYGVKD. V lost 3 bases and J lost 0, with 8 bases in between. The chain's CDR3 is CAISEPGLNTEAFF. The CDR3 region has the DNA TGTGCCATCAGTGAACCGGGCCTGAACACTGAAGCTTTCTTT.

In its sample, this clone was seen once. The chain combines TRBV4-1 with TRBJ2-1; 10 nucleotides line up with TRBD2. The V gene end was trimmed by 1 base and the J gene end by 10 bases; junction bases not matched to a gene: 10. CDR1 and CDR2 (germline): MGHRA, YSYEKL. This CDR3 contains 16 residues. The CDR3 reads CASSQGTSGGAREQFF. CDR3 DNA sequence: TGCGCCAGCAGCCAAGGCACCAGCGGGGGGGCAAGGGAGCAGTTCTTC.

The chain combines TRBV27 with TRBJ1-6; a weak D match, TRBD1 (5 bases). The CDR3 sequence is 14 residues long. The V end lost 6 bases, the J end lost 6 bases, and 12 bases lay between the germline ends. CDR1 and CDR2 (germline): MNHEY, SMNVEV (reference sequence). CDR3 amino acids: CASSLGARNSPLHF. The CDR3, as DNA: TGTGCCAGCAGCTTAGGGGCTCGTAATTCACCCCTCCACTTT.

V is TRBV4-1 and J is TRBJ2-2; 8 bases match TRBD2. Per the germline V gene, CDR1 is MGHRA and CDR2 is YSYEKL. The length of the CDR3 is 15 residues. The V segment lost 8 bases and the J segment 5 bases; nucleotides outside the gene matches: 10. CDR3 region: CASRRPGGLTGELFF. The CDR3 DNA sequence: TGCGCCAGCCGCCGTCCGGGGGGGCTAACCGGGGAGCTGTTTTTT.

V and J are TRBV25-1 and TRBJ1-4; TRBD1 matches at 9 bases. CDR1 MGHDK and CDR2 SYGVNS come from the germline V gene. This CDR3 has 14 residues. Trimming at V came to 2 bases and at J to 8 bases, leaving 3 bases not matched to a gene. The CDR3 reads CASSEDRGDEKLFF. CDR3 bases: TGTGCCAGCAGTGAAGACAGGGGGGACGAAAAACTGTTTTTT.

The CDR3 sequence: CASSPKQLTSNTEAFF. CDR3 sequence (DNA): TGTGCCAGCAGCCCTAAACAATTAACGTCTAACACTGAAGCTTTCTTT. The chain joins TRBV14 to TRBJ1-1; D gene unclear. Deletions cut 4 bases from V and 2 bases from J, with 17 bases between. The CDR3 sequence is 16 residues long. CDR1 is SGHDN, CDR2 FVKESK, per germline.

The chain combines TRBV2 with TRBJ1-2; D unclear. Germline CDR1 and CDR2: SNHLY and FYNNEI. This CDR3 is built from 11 residues. The ends were cut back, 8 bases at V and 3 bases at J, with 7 bases in the middle. CDR3 protein: CASSPHYGYTF. For the CDR3, the DNA is TGTGCCAGCTCCCCCCACTATGGCTACACCTTC.

CDR3 in amino acids: CASSLEGQGTQTQYF. Written as DNA, the CDR3 is TGTGCCAGCAGCTTAGAGGGACAAGGGACGCAGACCCAGTACTTC. The chain uses TRBV7-9 and TRBJ2-5, with TRBD1 as a possible D gene (6 bases). Between the trimmed V and J ends, which lost 1 base and 6 bases, there was a span of 15 bases. Germline V gene sequence: CDR1 SEHNR, CDR2 FQNEAQ (reference sequence). The CDR3 spans 15 residues.

The V and J genes are TRBV7-2 and TRBJ2-3, with TRBD1 matching 11 bases. Germline V gene sequence: CDR1 SGHTA, CDR2 FQGNSA. The V segment lost 0 bases and the J segment 3 bases; nucleotides outside the gene matches: 2. The CDR3 sequence is 16 residues long. The CDR3 DNA sequence: TGTGCCAGCAGCTTAGCTTGGGACAGGGGGACAGATACGCAGTATTTT. Amino acids: CASSLAWDRGTDTQYF.

The CDR3 spells CASSWVGGTQNTGELFF. CDR3 sequence (DNA): TGTGCCAGCAGCTGGGTGGGGGGGACCCAGAACACCGGGGAGCTGTTTTTT. This sequence joins TRBV7-9 and TRBJ2-2; 7 bases fit TRBD2. The CDR3 loop spans 17 amino acids. With V trimmed by 4 bases and J by 1 base, 9 bases remained unmatched. The V gene's germline CDR1 is SEHNR and CDR2 FQNEAQ (reference sequence).

This chain connects TRBV2 to TRBJ1-2; D gene ambiguous. V gave up 2 bases and J gave up 5 bases, with 9 bases separating them. Germline assignment: CDR1 SNHLY and CDR2 FYNNEI. The CDR3 length is 13 residues. The CDR3 reads CASSETPFYGYTF. Written as DNA, the CDR3 is TGTGCCAGCAGTGAAACGCCTTTTTATGGCTACACCTTC. Looking up the rest from reference TRBV2 and TRBJ1-2 gives the full variable domain: EPEVTQTPSHQVTQMGQEVILRCVPISNHLYFYWYRQILGQKVEFLVSFYNNEISEKSEIFDDQFSVERPDGSNFTLKIRSTKLEDSAMYFCASSETPFYGYTFGSGTRLTVV.

The genes are TRBV27 and TRBJ2-4, with D perhaps matching TRBD1 or TRBD2 (5 bases each). The CDR3 covers 16 residues. Germline loops: CDR1 MNHEY, CDR2 SMNVEV (reference sequence). Deletions cut 4 bases from V and 3 bases from J, with 16 bases between. Here the CDR3 reads CASSSNQGRGKNIQYF. The CDR3, as DNA: TGTGCCAGCAGTTCAAACCAGGGACGCGGCAAAAACATTCAGTACTTC.

The rearrangement links TRBV2 to TRBJ2-6, with 9 nucleotides matching TRBD1. There are 17 residues in the CDR3. Trimming cost V 6 bases and J 1 base; bases outside gene matches: 7. CDR1 and CDR2 from the germline V gene are SNHLY and FYNNEI. The CDR3 reads CASRDRGGSSGANVLTF. The DNA of the CDR3 is TGTGCCAGCAGGGACAGGGGAGGGAGTTCTGGGGCCAACGTCCTGACTTTC.

V is TRBV2 and J is TRBJ1-2; D perhaps matches TRBD1 (5 bases). This CDR3 contains 13 residues. The germline CDR1 and CDR2 sequences are SNHLY and FYNNEI. Trimming removed 6 bases at V and 1 base at J, with 9 bases between. The CDR3 reads CASRGRVNYGYTF. Written as DNA, the CDR3 is TGTGCCAGCAGGGGCAGGGTTAACTATGGCTACACCTTC.

The V gene is TRBV18, the J gene TRBJ1-1, with D possibly TRBD1 on 5 matching bases. The germline V gene has CDR1 KGHSH and CDR2 LQKENI. There are 14 residues in the CDR3. V lost 6 bases and J 4 bases, leaving 15 bases between the germline ends. The CDR3 DNA follows: TGTGCCAGCTCCCCCGACAGTAGCAGCACTGAAGCTTTCTTT. This gives the protein CASSPDSSSTEAFF.

V usage is TRBV30 and J usage is TRBJ2-1, with 8 bases aligning to TRBD2. There are 14 residues in the CDR3. The germline CDR1 and CDR2 sequences are GTSNPN and SVGIG (reference sequence). The trim removed 1 base at V and 8 bases at J, leaving 7 bases unmatched. CDR3 coding DNA: TGTGCCTGGAGTGGACGGGGGGGCAAGCATGAGCAGTTCTTC. This encodes CAWSGRGGKHEQFF. Full variable domain (outside the CDR3, taken from reference TRBV30 and TRBJ2-1): SQTIHQWPATLVQPVGSPLSLECTVEGTSNPNLYWYRQAAGRGLQLLFYSVGIGQISSEVPQNLSASRPQDRQFILSSKKLLLSDSGFYLCAWSGRGGKHEQFFGPGTRLTVL.